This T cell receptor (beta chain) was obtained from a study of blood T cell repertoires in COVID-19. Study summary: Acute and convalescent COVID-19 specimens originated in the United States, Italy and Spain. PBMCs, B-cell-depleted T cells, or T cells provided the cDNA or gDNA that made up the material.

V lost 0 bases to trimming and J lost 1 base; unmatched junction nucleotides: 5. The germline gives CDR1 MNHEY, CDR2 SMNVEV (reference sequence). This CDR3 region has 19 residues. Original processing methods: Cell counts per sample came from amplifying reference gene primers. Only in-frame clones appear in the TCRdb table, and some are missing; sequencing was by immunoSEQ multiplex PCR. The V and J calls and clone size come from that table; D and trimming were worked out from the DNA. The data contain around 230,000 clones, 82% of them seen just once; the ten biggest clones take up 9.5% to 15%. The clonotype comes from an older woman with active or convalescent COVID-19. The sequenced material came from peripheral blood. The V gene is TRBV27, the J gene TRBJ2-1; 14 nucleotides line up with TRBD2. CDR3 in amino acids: CASSLSWTSGGLSYNEQFF. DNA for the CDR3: TGTGCCAGCAGTTTATCGTGGACTAGCGGGGGGCTATCCTACAATGAGCAGTTCTTC.